Shown below are 9 T cell receptor beta chains from a single sample sequenced in a study of blood T cell repertoires in COVID-19. Sequencing was performed with immunoSEQ multiplex PCR; in TCRdb, only in-frame clones are kept and a portion is missing. The sample holds some 100,000 clones; over 75% are singletons and the top ten take 5.5% to 6.5%. Material for sequencing was peripheral blood. These TCRs come from a woman aged 55 to 70 with acute or convalescent COVID-19.

V usage is TRBV6-5 and J usage is TRBJ1-5; the D gene is possibly TRBD1 (6 bases). The CDR3 has 13 residues. V lost 6 bases, J lost 2 bases, and 8 bases lay in between. Germline CDR1 MNHEY, CDR2 SVGAGI. CDR3 in DNA: TGTGCCAGCAGCAGGGGTGGCAATCAGCCCCAGCATTTT. Translated: CASSRGGNQPQHF.

This rearrangement joins TRBV19 to TRBJ2-1; D might be TRBD2 (8 bases). Between the trimmed V and J ends, which lost 10 bases and 8 bases, there was a span of 24 bases. From germline, CDR1 is LNHDA and CDR2 SQIVND (reference sequence). The CDR3 runs to 15 residues. The CDR3 here is CATVGREGQGDEQFF. The CDR3 DNA reads as TGTGCCACCGTGGGTCGGGAGGGCCAGGGGGATGAGCAGTTCTTC. The full variable domain, in which reference TRBV19 and TRBJ2-1 provide the parts outside the CDR3, is DGGITQSPKYLFRKEGQNVTLSCEQNLNHDAMYWYRQDPGQGLRLIYYSQIVNDFQKGDIAEGYSVSREKKESFPLTVTSAQKNPTAFYLCATVGREGQGDEQFFGPGTRLTVL.

The V gene is TRBV28, the J gene TRBJ1-2, with 8 bases fitting TRBD1. This CDR3 is 14 amino acids long. Per germline, CDR1 MDHEN and CDR2 SYDVKM. V was clipped by 5 bases and J by 6 bases; unmatched bases: 8. CDR3 in amino acids: CASSVTGEGDGYTF. CDR3 DNA sequence: TGTGCCAGCAGTGTGACAGGGGAAGGTGATGGCTACACCTTC.

V is TRBV7-4 and J is TRBJ1-4; TRBD1 matches at 9 bases. V shed 5 bases and J 2 bases; nucleotides not matched to a gene: 18. Germline V gives CDR1 SGHVT, CDR2 SQSDAQ. The CDR3 is 20 residues long. CDR3 coding DNA: TGTGCCAGCAGCGCCGCGGGACAGGGTGAGGAGGGTGGGACTAATGAAAAACTGTTTTTT. It translates to CASSAAGQGEEGGTNEKLFF.

This clone occurred once. V is TRBV28 and J is TRBJ2-7; TRBD2 agrees at 7 bases. The CDR3 is made up of 14 amino acids. Germline V lookup: CDR1 MDHEN, CDR2 SYDVKM. Trimming took 6 bases from V and 3 from J; bases not matched to a gene: 8. The CDR3 sequence is CASSQAGVGYEQYF. In DNA, the CDR3 is TGTGCCAGCAGCCAGGCGGGGGTAGGCTACGAGCAGTACTTC.

V usage is TRBV3-1 (or the pseudogene TRBV3-2) and J usage is TRBJ2-1, with 10 positions matching TRBD2. Germline lookup yields CDR1 LGHDT and CDR2 YNNKEL (reference sequence). With 4 bases clipped from V and 8 bases from J, the junction kept 8 bases outside the gene matches. The CDR3 contains 15 residues. DNA for the CDR3: TGTGCCAGCAGCCCTAGCGGGAGTGGAGTGTATGAGCAGTTCTTC. Protein product: CASSPSGSGVYEQFF.

This clone was detected once. V usage is TRBV7-9 and J usage is TRBJ1-6; 9 bases map to TRBD1. The CDR3 is 16 amino acids. The germline V gene encodes CDR1 SEHNR and CDR2 FQNEAQ (reference sequence). Losses at the gene ends were 4 bases for V and 6 bases for J; bases not matched to a gene: 7. CDR3 nucleotides: TGTGCCAGCAGCTCGGGACAGGGCCTTATTAATTCACCCCTCCACTTT. Translating gives CASSSGQGLINSPLHF.

The count of this clone is one. The same CDR3 can be traced to other DNA sequences in this sample. The chain recombines TRBV3-1 (or the pseudogene TRBV3-2) with TRBJ1-2, with a weak D call TRBD1 (5 bases). V was pared by 4 bases and J by 4 bases, with 7 bases between. The CDR3 is 12 amino acids. CDR1 and CDR2 from the germline V gene are LGHDT and YNNKEL (reference sequence). The CDR3 reads CASSPDTYGYTF. The DNA for the CDR3 is TGTGCCAGCAGCCCGGACACCTATGGCTACACCTTC.

The rearrangement joins TRBV2 to TRBJ1-1; D gene uncertain. The CDR3 loop spans 14 amino acids. V lost 8 bases and J lost 0, with 13 bases in between. The germline V gene has CDR1 SNHLY and CDR2 FYNNEI. This CDR3 reads CASLPIAMNTEAFF. In DNA form, the CDR3 reads TGTGCCAGCTTACCGATCGCTATGAACACTGAAGCTTTCTTT.